This entry concerns a single T cell receptor beta chain. This record comes from a study of T cell changes during pregnancy in multiple sclerosis. With 8 bases clipped from V and 7 bases from J, the junction kept 0 bases outside the gene matches. CDR1 is MDHEN, CDR2 SYDVKM, per germline. This CDR3 comprises 13 residues. Only in-frame clones appear in the TCRdb table, and some are missing; sequencing was by immunoSEQ multiplex PCR. The sample carries tens of thousands of clones, roughly 90% recorded once. This TCR was sampled from a female donor in good health, enrolled as a control in a pregnancy study. V usage is TRBV28 and J usage is TRBJ2-1, with 15 bases matching TRBD2. The sample consisted of peripheral blood, taken in the first trimester of pregnancy. CDR3 sequence (DNA): TGTGCCAGCGGGACTAGCGGGAGGAATGAGCAGTTCTTC. Protein sequence: CASGTSGRNEQFF.